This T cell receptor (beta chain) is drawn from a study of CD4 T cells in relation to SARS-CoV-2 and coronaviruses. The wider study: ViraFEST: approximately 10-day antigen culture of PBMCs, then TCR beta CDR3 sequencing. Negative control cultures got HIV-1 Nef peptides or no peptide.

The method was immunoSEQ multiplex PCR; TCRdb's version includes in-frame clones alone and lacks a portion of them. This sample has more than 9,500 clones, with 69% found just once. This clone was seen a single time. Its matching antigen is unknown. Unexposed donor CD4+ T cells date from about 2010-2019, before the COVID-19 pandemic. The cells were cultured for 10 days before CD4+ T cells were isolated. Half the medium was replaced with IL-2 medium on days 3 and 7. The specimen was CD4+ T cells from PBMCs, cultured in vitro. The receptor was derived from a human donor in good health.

CDR3 DNA sequence: TGTGCCAGCAGCTTGTACCGGGAGACCCAGTACTTC. This codes for CASSLYRETQYF. This rearrangement joins TRBV5-6 to TRBJ2-5; the D is unclear. The CDR3 has 12 residues. V gave up 1 base and J gave up 5 bases, with 6 bases separating them. CDR1 SGHDT and CDR2 YYEEEE come from the germline V gene.